Presented here are 13 T cell receptor beta chains from one specimen sequenced in a study of early T cells in non-severe SARS-CoV-2 infection. TCRdb used MiXCR to reprocess the 5' RACE reads, holding one entry per CDR3 protein. Of 97,000 or so distinct CDR3 sequences listed, approximately 11% were seen once; the top ten hold approximately 4.5%. The sequenced sample was whole blood, obtained at baseline. The source of these receptors is an adult who was a healthcare worker with PCR-confirmed SARS-CoV-2 infection or an uninfected control (not recorded which).

Details on this clonotype: A junction boundary mismatches the germline segment, possibly from a read error. This chain uses TRBV7-2 with TRBJ2-3, with 7 bases aligning to TRBD2. CDR3 size: 13 residues. Germline values: CDR1 SGHTA, CDR2 FQGNSA. DNA for the CDR3: TGTGCCAGCAGCCTAGCGGTCCCAGATACGCAGTATTTT. Residues: CASSLAVPDTQYF.

This clonotype was seen repeatedly, ten times or more. The chain uses TRBV10-1 and TRBJ2-7, with 8 bases identical to TRBD1. After removal of 3 bases from V and 4 bases from J, the junction contained 5 bases not matched to a gene. The germline gives CDR1 WNHNN, CDR2 SYGVQD (reference sequence). The CDR3 is made up of 14 amino acids. In DNA form, the CDR3 reads TGCGCCAGCAGTGACTCCGGGACAGGTTACGAGCAGTACTTC. This encodes CASSDSGTGYEQYF.

This clonotype was recorded a few times. V usage is TRBV18 and J usage is TRBJ2-3, with no clear D. Germline lookup yields CDR1 KGHSH and CDR2 LQKENI. CDR3 length: 13 amino acids. Between the trimmed V and J ends, which lost 5 bases and 3 bases, there was a span of 9 bases. The CDR3 loop reads CASSSGLTDTQYF. Here the CDR3 DNA reads TGTGCCAGCTCATCCGGTTTAACAGATACGCAGTATTTT.

This clonotype was recorded many times. The CDR3 DNA is TGTGCCAGCAGTTTAGCCACCGGGACAAGAGCTACCGGGGAGCTGTTTTTT. Amino acids: CASSLATGTRATGELFF. The chain employs TRBV12-3 or TRBV12-4 and TRBJ2-2; possibly TRBD1 for D (6 bases). V shed 0 bases and J shed 5 bases, with 16 bases lying between them. The CDR3 sequence is 17 residues long.

This clonotype was detected a few times. The chain carries TRBV20-1 and TRBJ2-7; no definite D call. Germline V gene data show CDR1 as DFQATT and CDR2 as SNEGSKA (reference sequence). The V gene lost 2 bases and the J gene lost 2 bases, with 10 bases spanning the gap. The CDR3 runs to 13 residues. CDR3 amino acids: CSARSLRTYEQYF. CDR3 nucleotides: TGCAGTGCTAGATCACTTCGGACCTACGAGCAGTACTTC.

This clonotype has at least ten counts. V is TRBV4-3 and J is TRBJ2-7; 7 bases match TRBD2. Germline lookup yields CDR1 LGHNA and CDR2 YSLEER. V was pared by 0 bases and J by 3 bases, with 11 bases of the junction left unmatched. This CDR3 has 17 amino acids. The CDR3 region is CASSQDRGAASGYEQYF. The CDR3 bases are TGCGCCAGCAGCCAAGATCGAGGGGCGGCTAGCGGCTACGAGCAGTACTTC.

This clonotype was picked up many times. The chain joins TRBV11-2 to TRBJ1-1; a possible D gene is TRBD1 (5 bases). The length of the CDR3 is 14 residues. CDR1 SGHAT and CDR2 FQNNGV come from the germline V gene. Trimming removed 5 bases from V and 6 bases from J, with 16 bases in between. The CDR3 nucleotides read TGTGCCAGCAGCCCCACGACAGCGCCGGCTGAAGCTTTCTTT. Translated: CASSPTTAPAEAFF.

The chain is built from TRBV4-2 and TRBJ2-1, with unresolved D. Trimming stripped 0 bases from V and 6 bases from J, with 9 bases between. Germline V gene data show CDR1 as LGHNA and CDR2 as YNFKEQ. This CDR3 region has 14 residues. CDR3 sequence: CASSQDRVSNEQFF. CDR3 in DNA: TGTGCCAGCAGCCAAGATCGAGTCTCCAATGAGCAGTTCTTC.

This clonotype was seen more than once but under ten times. V gene TRBV6-2 or TRBV6-3 combines with J gene TRBJ2-3; possible D gene TRBD1, 5 bases. The V end was cut by 5 bases, the J end by 6 bases, with 21 bases between. This CDR3 region has 16 residues. Germline lookup yields CDR1 MNHEY and CDR2 SVGEGT. DNA of the CDR3: TGTGCCAGCAGTGGACGCTACACGGCGTACAGGGATACGCAGTATTTT. Amino acid sequence: CASSGRYTAYRDTQYF.

There are a few counts of this clonotype. The chain combines TRBV4-3 with TRBJ2-5, with 7 nucleotides matching TRBD1. The CDR3 is 13 residues long. Germline CDR1 reads LGHNA; CDR2 reads YSLEER. V lost 3 bases to trimming and J lost 3 bases; unmatched junction nucleotides: 1. Here the CDR3 reads CASSQGTEETQYF. The CDR3 DNA reads as TGCGCCAGCAGCCAGGGGACAGAAGAGACCCAGTACTTC.

V usage is TRBV29-1 and J usage is TRBJ2-3; no clear D. This CDR3 is built from 9 residues. Germline CDR1 reads SQVTM; CDR2 reads ANQGSEA. The V end was cut by 0 bases, the J end by 8 bases, with 0 bases between. In DNA form, the CDR3 reads TGCAGCGTTGAAGATACGCAGTATTTT. It translates to CSVEDTQYF.

The V gene is TRBV5-8, the J gene TRBJ2-7; TRBD1 or TRBD2 may be the D gene (5 bases each). The CDR3 extends over 14 amino acids. In germline, CDR1 is SGHTS, CDR2 YDEGEE. With 4 bases removed from V and 7 bases from J, the gap between germline ends came to 18 bases. The CDR3 nucleotides are TGTGCCAGCAGCACAGATCCGGGGACCCAGGAGCAGTACTTC. Amino acid sequence: CASSTDPGTQEQYF.

The chain joins TRBV11-2 to TRBJ1-1, with 11 bases lining up with TRBD1. V shed 4 bases, J shed 3 bases, and the junction held 7 bases outside the gene matches. The V gene's germline CDR1 is SGHAT and CDR2 FQNNGV. The CDR3 is 16 residues long. CDR3 region: CASSSGQGAGYTEAFF. CDR3 in DNA: TGTGCCAGCAGCTCCGGACAGGGGGCTGGGTACACTGAAGCTTTCTTT. The full variable domain, its missing parts supplied by reference TRBV11-2 and TRBJ1-1, is EAGVAQSPRYKIIEKRQSVAFWCNPISGHATLYWYQQILGQGPKLLIQFQNNGVVDDSQLPKDRFSAERLKGVDSTLKIQPAKLEDSAVYLCASSSGQGAGYTEAFFGQGTRLTVV.